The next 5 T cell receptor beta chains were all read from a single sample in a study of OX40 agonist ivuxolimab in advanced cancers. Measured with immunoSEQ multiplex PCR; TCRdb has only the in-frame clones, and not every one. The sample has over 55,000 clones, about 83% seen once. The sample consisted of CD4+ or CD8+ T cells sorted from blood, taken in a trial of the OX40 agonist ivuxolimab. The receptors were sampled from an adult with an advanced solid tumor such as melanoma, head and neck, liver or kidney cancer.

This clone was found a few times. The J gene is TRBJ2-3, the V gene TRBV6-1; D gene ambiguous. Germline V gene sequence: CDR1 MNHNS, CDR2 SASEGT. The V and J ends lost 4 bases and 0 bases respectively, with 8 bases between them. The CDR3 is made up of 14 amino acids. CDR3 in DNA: TGTGCCAGCAGTGGGCTAACTAGCACAGATACGCAGTATTTT. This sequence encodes CASSGLTSTDTQYF.

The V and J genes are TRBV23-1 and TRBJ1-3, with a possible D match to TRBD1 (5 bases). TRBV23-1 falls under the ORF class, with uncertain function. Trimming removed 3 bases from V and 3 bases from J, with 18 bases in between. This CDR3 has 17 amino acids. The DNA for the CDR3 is TGCGCCAGCAGTCACCCCCGAAGGGAGGGGAGTGGAAACACCATATATTTT. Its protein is CASSHPRREGSGNTIYF.

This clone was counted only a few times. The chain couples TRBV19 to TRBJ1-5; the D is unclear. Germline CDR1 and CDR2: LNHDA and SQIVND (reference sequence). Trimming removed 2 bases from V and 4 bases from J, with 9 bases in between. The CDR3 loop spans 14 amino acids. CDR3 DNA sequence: TGTGCCAGTAGTATATATATATCGAATCAGCCCCAGCATTTT. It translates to CASSIYISNQPQHF. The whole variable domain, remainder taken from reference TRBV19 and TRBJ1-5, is DGGITQSPKYLFRKEGQNVTLSCEQNLNHDAMYWYRQDPGQGLRLIYYSQIVNDFQKGDIAEGYSVSREKKESFPLTVTSAQKNPTAFYLCASSIYISNQPQHFGDGTRLSIL.

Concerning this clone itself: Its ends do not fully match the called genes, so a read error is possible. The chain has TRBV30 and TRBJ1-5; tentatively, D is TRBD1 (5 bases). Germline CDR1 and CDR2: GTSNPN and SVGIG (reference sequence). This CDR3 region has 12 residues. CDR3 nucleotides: TGTGCCTCAACATGGGGCAATCAGTCCCAGCATTTT. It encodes CASTWGNQSQHF.

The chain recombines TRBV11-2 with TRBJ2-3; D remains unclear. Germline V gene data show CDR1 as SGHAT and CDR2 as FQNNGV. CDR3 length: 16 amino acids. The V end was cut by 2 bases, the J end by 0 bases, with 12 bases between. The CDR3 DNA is TGTGCCAGCAGCTTAACGGTGCGGAGTAGCACAGATACGCAGTATTTT. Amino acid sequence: CASSLTVRSSTDTQYF. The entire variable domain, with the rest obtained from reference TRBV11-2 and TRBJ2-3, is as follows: EAGVAQSPRYKIIEKRQSVAFWCNPISGHATLYWYQQILGQGPKLLIQFQNNGVVDDSQLPKDRFSAERLKGVDSTLKIQPAKLEDSAVYLCASSLTVRSSTDTQYFGPGTRLTVL.